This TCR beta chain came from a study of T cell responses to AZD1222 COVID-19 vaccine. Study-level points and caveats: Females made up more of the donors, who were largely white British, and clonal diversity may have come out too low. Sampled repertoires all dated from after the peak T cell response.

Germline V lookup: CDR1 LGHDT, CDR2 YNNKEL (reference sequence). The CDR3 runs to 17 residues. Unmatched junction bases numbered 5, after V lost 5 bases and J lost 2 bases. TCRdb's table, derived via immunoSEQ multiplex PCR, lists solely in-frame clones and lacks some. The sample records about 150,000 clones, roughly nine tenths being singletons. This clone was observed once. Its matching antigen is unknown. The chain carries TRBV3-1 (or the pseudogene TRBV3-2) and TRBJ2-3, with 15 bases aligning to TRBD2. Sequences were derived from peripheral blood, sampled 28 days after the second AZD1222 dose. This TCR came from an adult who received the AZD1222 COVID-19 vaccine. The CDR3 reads CASSYGLAGGYTDTQYF. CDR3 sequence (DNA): TGTGCCAGCAGCTACGGACTAGCGGGAGGGTACACAGATACGCAGTATTTT.